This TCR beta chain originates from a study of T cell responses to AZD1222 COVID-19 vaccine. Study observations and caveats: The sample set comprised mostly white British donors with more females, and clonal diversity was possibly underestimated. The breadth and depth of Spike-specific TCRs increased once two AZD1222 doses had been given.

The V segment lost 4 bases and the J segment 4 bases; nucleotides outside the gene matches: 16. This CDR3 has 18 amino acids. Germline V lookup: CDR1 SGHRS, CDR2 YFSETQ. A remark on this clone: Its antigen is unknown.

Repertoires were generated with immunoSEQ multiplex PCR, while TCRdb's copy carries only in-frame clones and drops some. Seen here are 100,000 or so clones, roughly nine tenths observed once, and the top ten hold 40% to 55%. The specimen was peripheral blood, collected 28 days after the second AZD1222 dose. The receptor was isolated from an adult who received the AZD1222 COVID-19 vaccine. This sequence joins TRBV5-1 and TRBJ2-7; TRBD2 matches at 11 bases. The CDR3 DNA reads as TGCGCCAGCAGCGGGAGAGAACTAGCGGGAGCGATAATGTACGAGCAGTACTTC. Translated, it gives CASSGRELAGAIMYEQYF. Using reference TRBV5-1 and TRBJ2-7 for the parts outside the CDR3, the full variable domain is KAGVTQTPRYLIKTRGQQVTLSCSPISGHRSVSWYQQTPGQGLQFLFEYFSETQRNKGNFPGRFSGRQFSNSRSEMNVSTLELGDSALYLCASSGRELAGAIMYEQYFGPGTRLTVT.